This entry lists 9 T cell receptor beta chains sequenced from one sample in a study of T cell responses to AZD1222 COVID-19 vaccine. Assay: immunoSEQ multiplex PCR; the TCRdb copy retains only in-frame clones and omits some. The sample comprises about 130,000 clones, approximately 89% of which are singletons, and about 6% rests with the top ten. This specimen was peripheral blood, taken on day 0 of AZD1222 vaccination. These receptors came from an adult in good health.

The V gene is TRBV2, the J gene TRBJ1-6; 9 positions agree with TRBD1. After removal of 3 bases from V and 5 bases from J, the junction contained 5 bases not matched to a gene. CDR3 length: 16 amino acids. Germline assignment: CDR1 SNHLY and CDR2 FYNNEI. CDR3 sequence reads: CASSEFGTGNNSPLHF. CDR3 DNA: TGTGCCAGCAGTGAGTTCGGGACAGGGAATAATTCACCCCTCCACTTT.

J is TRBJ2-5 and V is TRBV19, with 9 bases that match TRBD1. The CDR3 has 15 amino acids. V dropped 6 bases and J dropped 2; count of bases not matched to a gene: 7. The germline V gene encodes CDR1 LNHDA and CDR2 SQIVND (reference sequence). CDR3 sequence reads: CASSGTGSAQETQYF. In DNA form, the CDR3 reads TGTGCCAGTAGCGGGACAGGGAGTGCTCAAGAGACCCAGTACTTC.

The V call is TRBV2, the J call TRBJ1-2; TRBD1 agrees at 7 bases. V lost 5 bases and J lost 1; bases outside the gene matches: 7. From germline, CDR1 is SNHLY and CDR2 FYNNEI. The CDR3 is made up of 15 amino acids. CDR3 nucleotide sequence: TGTGCCAGCAGTCCCCGGACAGGAGTTAACTATGGCTACACCTTC. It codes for CASSPRTGVNYGYTF.

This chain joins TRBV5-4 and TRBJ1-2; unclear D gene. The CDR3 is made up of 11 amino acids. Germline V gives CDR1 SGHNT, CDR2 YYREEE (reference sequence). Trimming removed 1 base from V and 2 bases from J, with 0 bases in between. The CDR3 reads CASSLNYGYTF. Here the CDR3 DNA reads TGTGCCAGCAGCTTGAACTATGGCTACACCTTC.

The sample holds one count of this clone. The CDR3 sequence is CASSLETDAQETQYF. CDR3 in DNA: TGCGCCAGCAGCTTGGAAACAGATGCCCAAGAGACCCAGTACTTC. This chain joins TRBV5-1 and TRBJ2-5; D call uncertain. The CDR3 loop spans 15 amino acids. V lost 0 bases to trimming and J lost 1 base, with 10 bases between them. The V gene's germline CDR1 is SGHRS and CDR2 YFSETQ.

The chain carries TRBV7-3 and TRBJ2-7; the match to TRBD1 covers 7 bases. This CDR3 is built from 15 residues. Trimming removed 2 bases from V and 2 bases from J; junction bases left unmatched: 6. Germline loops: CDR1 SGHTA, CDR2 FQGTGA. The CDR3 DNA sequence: TGTGCCAGCAGCTTATCCCCCGGGACAGCCTACGAGCAGTACTTC. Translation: CASSLSPGTAYEQYF.

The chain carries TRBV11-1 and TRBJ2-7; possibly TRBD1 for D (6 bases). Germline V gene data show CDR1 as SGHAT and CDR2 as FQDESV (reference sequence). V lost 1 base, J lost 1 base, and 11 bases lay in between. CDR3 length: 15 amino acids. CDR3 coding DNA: TGTGCCAGCAGCTTAGGGACAGCGATTTCCTACGAGCAGTACTTC. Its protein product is CASSLGTAISYEQYF.

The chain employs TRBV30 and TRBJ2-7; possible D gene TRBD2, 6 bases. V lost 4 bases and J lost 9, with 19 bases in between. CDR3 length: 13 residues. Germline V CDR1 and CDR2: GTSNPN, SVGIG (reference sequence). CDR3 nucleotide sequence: TGTGCCTGGAATCAATATGGGACTTCGATGCAGTACTTC. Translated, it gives CAWNQYGTSMQYF. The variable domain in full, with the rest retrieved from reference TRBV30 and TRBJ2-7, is SQTIHQWPATLVQPVGSPLSLECTVEGTSNPNLYWYRQAAGRGLQLLFYSVGIGQISSEVPQNLSASRPQDRQFILSSKKLLLSDSGFYLCAWNQYGTSMQYFGPGTRLTVT.

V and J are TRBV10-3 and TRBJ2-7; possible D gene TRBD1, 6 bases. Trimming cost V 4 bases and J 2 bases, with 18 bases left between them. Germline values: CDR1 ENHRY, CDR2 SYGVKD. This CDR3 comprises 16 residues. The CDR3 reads CAISGGLDSGAYEQYF. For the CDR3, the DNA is TGTGCCATCAGTGGAGGGCTGGACAGCGGAGCCTACGAGCAGTACTTC.